Shown below are 3 T cell receptor beta chains from a single sample sequenced in a study of CD8 T cells in ankylosing spondylitis. Study findings and constraints: A TCR beta motif of under ten highly homologous variants appeared characteristic of ankylosing spondylitis blood.

The antigens these receptors bind are not known. TCRdb reanalysed the 5' RACE reads using MiXCR and keeps one entry per CDR3 protein. The table shows a few hundred thousand distinct CDR3 sequences, with 7% to 9% occurring only once. What was sequenced was blood, either unsorted or a sorted T cell fraction (not recorded which). The receptors were gathered from a male donor with ankylosing spondylitis.

The CDR3 bases are TGCGCCAGCAGCTTAGGCCTTGCCAGTTCACCCCTCCACTTT. It is translated as CASSLGLASSPLHF. The rearrangement joins TRBV5-1 to TRBJ1-6; D is unclear. The CDR3 spans 14 residues. V shed 2 bases and J shed 9 bases, with 12 bases lying between them. The germline CDR1 and CDR2 sequences are SGHRS and YFSETQ.

In its sample, this clonotype was seen a few times. The genes are TRBV20-1 and TRBJ1-3, with D hard to call. Per germline, CDR1 DFQATT and CDR2 SNEGSKA (reference sequence). V was cut by 7 bases and J by 0 bases, with 10 bases left in between. The CDR3 runs to 13 residues. The CDR3 coding sequence is TGCAGTGTTTCAGCGAGCTCTGGAAACACCATATATTTT. Translated: CSVSASSGNTIYF.

As DNA, the CDR3 is TGTGCCAGCAGTGAGAGGGGTGGATTTTACGAGCAGTACTTC. This translates into CASSERGGFYEQYF. The chain employs TRBV2 and TRBJ2-7; the D gene could be TRBD1 or TRBD2 (5 bases each). Trimming took 3 bases from V and 4 from J, leaving 13 bases between them. CDR1 and CDR2 from the germline V gene are SNHLY and FYNNEI. The CDR3 is 14 residues long.